Sequencing of this T cell receptor (beta chain) was carried out in a study of blood T cells in healthy people across ages. V was clipped by 4 bases and J by 6 bases, with 3 bases between them. The CDR3 contains 10 residues. A second roughly 6 to 12 cycle PCR used barcoded and J-beta primers. TCRdb re-called the 5' RACE reads through MiXCR, storing one row per CDR3 protein. The sample has 750,000 or so distinct CDR3 sequences, 25% seen once. Ranging in age from roughly 6 to 95, the donors were healthy Caucasian individuals from Russia. This clonotype was recorded only once. The data were also submitted as part of a second study, on T cells of mothers and their children.

The rearrangement joins TRBV12-3 or TRBV12-4 to TRBJ1-1; no definite D call. The sequenced sample was blood. The origin of this receptor is a boy aged 10-17 years in good health. CDR3 DNA: TGTGCCAGCAGTTCGGCTGAAGCTTTCTTT. Residues: CASSSAEAFF.